This T cell receptor beta chain was documented in a study of T cell repertoires in cytomegalovirus infection. On the study more broadly: An indication of both CMV infection and matching HLA type came from public TCR beta signatures.

The germline V and J ends were trimmed by 3 bases and 5 bases, with 11 bases remaining between them. The CDR3 is 13 residues long. TCRdb independently ran MiXCR on the reads; one entry per CDR3 protein. The sample carries 450,000 to 550,000 distinct CDR3 sequences, roughly 46% recorded once. As for this clonotype: Its matching antigen is unknown.

This specimen was cultured PBMCs, taken from culture after CMV antigen stimulation. The V gene is TRBV12-3 or TRBV12-4, the J gene TRBJ2-7; D is unclear. This receptor was taken from a human donor in good health (CMV status not recorded). Some clones in this sample may be carry-over from other donors' samples. CDR3 sequence: CASSFGFFDEQYF. DNA of the CDR3: TGTGCCAGCAGTTTTGGTTTCTTCGACGAGCAGTACTTC.